The sequence of this T cell receptor beta chain was determined in a study of early T cells in non-severe SARS-CoV-2 infection. Turning to the study itself: Alpha and beta chains were unpaired, from unsorted whole-blood bulk RNA.

This clonotype was detected ten times or more. The CDR3 has 15 amino acids. CDR1 and CDR2 from the germline V gene are LNHNV and YYDKDF (reference sequence). The V gene lost 5 bases and the J gene lost 6 bases, with 16 bases spanning the gap. Researchers tagged individual cDNA molecules with unique molecular identifiers. A single record per CDR3 protein comes from TCRdb applying MiXCR to the 5' RACE reads. The sample records about 39,000 distinct CDR3 sequences, 7% to 7.5% being singletons. This clonotype was sampled from an adult who was a healthcare worker with PCR-confirmed SARS-CoV-2 infection or an uninfected control (not recorded which). Sequencing was carried out using whole blood. The V call is TRBV15, the J call TRBJ1-4; D unclear. The CDR3 loop is CATSGNWGGDEKLFF. As DNA, the CDR3 is TGTGCCACCAGCGGGAACTGGGGAGGAGATGAAAAACTGTTTTTT.